Included here is one T cell receptor beta chain sequence, with context. What it binds is unknown. Exclusion of a patient followed from autoimmune disease history or systemic immunosuppression. Baseline was the first blood sampling point, followed by cycle 4 day 1 and cycle 7 day 1. Germline V gives CDR1 SGHTA, CDR2 FQGNSA. V lost 4 bases and J lost 10, with 20 bases in between. This CDR3 region has 15 residues. The data are from a study of OX40 agonist ivuxolimab in advanced cancers. Study-level points and caveats: On average, CD8+ T cells had more expanded clones than CD4+. Normalized expansion of T-cell clones was also low for some nonresponders.

Sequencing was performed with immunoSEQ multiplex PCR; in TCRdb, only in-frame clones are kept and a portion is missing. The table shows roughly 5,100 clones, with about 70% occurring only once. Sequencing used CD4+ or CD8+ T cells sorted from blood, obtained in a trial of the OX40 agonist ivuxolimab. This rearrangement joins TRBV7-2 to TRBJ1-3, with a possible D match to TRBD1 (6 bases). The sequence came from an adult with an advanced solid tumor such as melanoma, head and neck, liver or kidney cancer. The CDR3 DNA reads as TGTGCCAGCAGCTCCTCCGGGGGCAGGGGAACAACCATATATTTT. This translates into CASSSSGGRGTTIYF.